This is a list of T cell receptor beta chains from one sample in a study of beta chain features in type 1 diabetes. TCRdb's table, derived via immunoSEQ multiplex PCR, lists solely in-frame clones and lacks some. The sample lists about 150,000 clones, 7% to 10% occurring once. Sequenced: central memory CD4+ T cells from blood. The receptor source for this set is a man in his late teens or twenties in good health. Both conserved end residues are part of each CDR3. The D gene is left open where the match is weak. Clone size is given for some rows only: seen once, a few or many times, or a class if the clone is expanded.

J,D,V,size,CDR3,DNA
TRBJ2-3,TRBD2,TRBV7-2,.,CASSFGTNTDTQYF,TGTGCCAGCAGCTTTGGGACTAACACAGATACGCAGTATTTT
TRBJ2-1,TRBD2,TRBV11-2,few,CASSLRTSGPNNEQFF,TGTGCCAGCAGCCTCCGGACTAGCGGGCCCAACAATGAGCAGTTCTTC
TRBJ1-5,TRBD1,TRBV28,.,CAISGTGPTGSNQPQHF,TGTGCCATCTCCGGGACAGGGCCGACCGGTAGCAATCAGCCCCAGCATTTT
TRBJ1-5,.,TRBV6-5,.,CAKKDRNQPQHF,TGTGCCAAGAAGGACAGAAATCAGCCCCAGCATTTT
TRBJ2-3,.,TRBV11-2,few,CASSSRDLGDTQYF,TGTGCCAGCAGCTCCCGGGACTTGGGAGATACGCAGTATTTT
TRBJ2-3,TRBD1,TRBV7-3,few,CASSAGTDRTDTQYF,TGTGCCAGCAGCGCCGGGACAGACCGCACAGATACGCAGTATTTT
TRBJ2-3,.,TRBV14,few,CASSLFHATDTQYF,TGTGCCAGCAGCCTCTTCCACGCGACAGATACGCAGTATTTT
TRBJ2-2,.,TRBV28,.,CASSFPGNTGELFF,TGTGCCAGCAGTTTCCCAGGGAACACCGGGGAGCTGTTTTTT
TRBJ2-2,TRBD1,TRBV7-2,.,CASSLRDSNTGELFF,TGTGCCAGCAGCTTACGGGACAGTAACACCGGGGAGCTGTTTTTT
TRBJ2-5,.,TRBV5-1,.,CASRTGSGETQYF,TGCGCCAGCAGGACAGGTAGTGGAGAGACCCAGTACTTC
TRBJ2-3,TRBD1,TRBV30,.,CAWSVYRDRGSGTDTQYF,TGTGCCTGGAGTGTATACCGGGACAGGGGTTCCGGCACAGATACGCAGTATTTT
TRBJ2-5,TRBD2,TRBV5-1,.,CASSAGTRRGETQYF,TGCGCCAGCAGCGCCGGGACTAGGCGTGGAGAGACCCAGTACTTC
TRBJ1-4,TRBD1,TRBV4-2,few,CASSQEGRGIATNEKLFF,TGTGCCAGCAGCCAAGAGGGCAGGGGGATTGCAACTAATGAAAAACTGTTTTTT
TRBJ2-2,TRBD1,TRBV11-2,.,CASRVTGAGELFF,TGTGCCAGCAGGGTTACAGGGGCCGGGGAGCTGTTTTTT
TRBJ2-5,TRBD2,TRBV5-4,few,CASSLVSASGQETQYF,TGTGCCAGCAGCTTGGTTAGTGCTAGCGGCCAAGAGACCCAGTACTTC
TRBJ2-1,TRBD1,TRBV6-6,few,CASSDRDLGYNEQFF,TGTGCCAGCAGTGACAGGGACCTGGGGTACAATGAGCAGTTCTTC
TRBJ2-6,TRBD1,TRBV2,few,CASRKGASGANVLTF,TGTGCCAGCAGAAAGGGGGCCTCTGGGGCCAACGTCCTGACTTTC
TRBJ1-2,TRBD1,TRBV9,.,CASSVGSGPGGDGYTF,TGTGCCAGCAGCGTAGGGTCCGGGCCAGGGGGAGATGGCTACACCTTC
TRBJ1-6,.,TRBV7-8,.,CASSFTDGNSPLHF,TGTGCCAGCAGCTTTACTGACGGGAATTCACCCCTCCACTTT
TRBJ1-2,.,TRBV28,many,CASREYRVAGYTF,TGTGCCAGCAGAGAGTACAGGGTCGCTGGCTACACCTTC
TRBJ2-7,TRBD2,TRBV7-2,.,CASSIGGAAEQYF,TGTGCCAGCAGCATCGGGGGGGCGGCCGAGCAGTACTTC
TRBJ1-4,.,TRBV30,many,CAARQGAKLFF,TGTGCCGCGAGGCAGGGTGCAAAACTGTTTTTT
TRBJ2-7,TRBD1,TRBV6-6,few,CASRDRGEHEQYF,TGTGCCAGCCGGGACAGGGGTGAACACGAGCAGTACTTC
TRBJ2-1,TRBD2,TRBV19,.,CASRGTSDYNEQFF,TGTGCCAGTAGGGGGACTAGCGACTACAATGAGCAGTTCTTC
TRBJ2-3,TRBD2,TRBV11-2,few,CASSLASSSGASTDTQYF,TGTGCCAGCAGCTTAGCGTCGTCTAGCGGGGCTAGCACAGATACGCAGTATTTT
TRBJ2-3,TRBD2,TRBV5-5,few,CASCRVSGADTQYF,TGTGCCAGCTGCCGGGTTAGCGGGGCTGATACGCAGTATTTT